This TCR beta chain is from a study of cytomegalovirus exposure and HLA in healthy donors. The study, taken as a whole, reports: Whilst most TCR sequences proved rare, a subset of public TCRs occurred across many donors. High sensitivity and specificity were reportedly achieved when the classifier diagnosed cytomegalovirus status.

Data came from immunoSEQ multiplex PCR; TCRdb stores just in-frame clones and leaves some out. The sample includes approximately 160,000 clones, 86% of them seen just once. This clone was counted a single time. The antigen is not known. Specimen: PBMCs. The clonotype originates from a young woman in good health and CMV-seronegative.

The CDR3 spells CASSVDVGGRTTDTQYF. CDR3 bases: TGTGCCAGCAGCGTAGACGTCGGCGGGAGGACCACAGATACGCAGTATTTT. This chain joins TRBV9 and TRBJ2-3, with 8 bases matching TRBD2. The CDR3 sequence is 17 residues long. The germline V gene encodes CDR1 SGDLS and CDR2 YYNGEE. Trimming took 0 bases from V and 2 from J; bases not matched to a gene: 8. The whole variable domain, remainder taken from reference TRBV9 and TRBJ2-3, is DSGVTQTPKHLITATGQRVTLRCSPRSGDLSVYWYQQSLDQGLQFLIQYYNGEERAKGNILERFSAQQFPDLHSELNLSSLELGDSALYFCASSVDVGGRTTDTQYFGPGTRLTVL.